This TCR beta chain was captured in a study of spatial heterogeneity in lung cancer. In the study overall: The average appearance count of each unique TCR and UMI combination in raw reads was more than 9.5.

Each TCR cDNA molecule bore a unique molecular identifier. TCRdb recomputed calls from the 5' RACE reads with MiXCR, one row per CDR3 protein. The sample records 7,000 to 8,000 distinct CDR3 sequences, roughly 7.2% being singletons. This clonotype is classed as medium-sized. Time point of the sample: sample taken at primary tumor resection. The 70 or so donors had untreated early-stage non-small cell lung cancer. The CDR3 length is 13 residues. Trimming left V 3 bases short and J 3 bases short, with 9 bases between. The germline V gene has CDR1 ENHRY and CDR2 SYGVKD. The sample consisted of PBMCs, taken at surgery. J is TRBJ2-7 and V is TRBV10-3; D remains ambiguous. The origin of this receptor is a male donor with early-stage non-small cell lung cancer. CDR3 protein: CAISEPGDYEQYF. CDR3 sequence (DNA): TGTGCCATCAGTGAACCCGGCGACTACGAGCAGTACTTC.